Reported below is one T cell receptor (beta chain). Libraries were prepared by immunoSEQ multiplex PCR; TCRdb keeps only in-frame clonotypes and omits some of them. Of roughly 130,000 clones in the sample, roughly 88% were seen once. The data were taken from a study of blood T cell repertoires in COVID-19. Study overall: Both acute and convalescent COVID-19 samples were obtained from the United States, Italy and Spain.

The V and J ends lost 4 bases and 0 bases, in that order; junction bases with no gene match: 11. Germline CDR1 is ENHRY and CDR2 is SYGVKD. There are 19 residues in the CDR3. The TCR comes from a man in his 60s with active or convalescent COVID-19. Material for sequencing was peripheral blood. The chain uses TRBV10-3 and TRBJ2-3; 12 bases are shared with TRBD2. The CDR3 is CAISGKGLAGPLSTDTQYF. CDR3 DNA: TGTGCCATCAGTGGAAAGGGACTAGCGGGCCCACTTAGCACAGATACGCAGTATTTT.